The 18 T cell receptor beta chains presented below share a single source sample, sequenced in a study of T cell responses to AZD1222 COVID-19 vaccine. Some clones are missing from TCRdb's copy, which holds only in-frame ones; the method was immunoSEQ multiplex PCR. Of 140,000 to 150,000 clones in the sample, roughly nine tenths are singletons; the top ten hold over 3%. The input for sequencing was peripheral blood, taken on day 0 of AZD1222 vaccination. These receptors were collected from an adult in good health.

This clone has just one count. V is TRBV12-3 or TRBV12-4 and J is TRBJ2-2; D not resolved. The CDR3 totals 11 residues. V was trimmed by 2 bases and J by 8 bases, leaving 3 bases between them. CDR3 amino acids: CASSLWGELFF. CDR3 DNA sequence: TGTGCCAGCAGTTTATGGGGGGAGCTGTTTTTT.

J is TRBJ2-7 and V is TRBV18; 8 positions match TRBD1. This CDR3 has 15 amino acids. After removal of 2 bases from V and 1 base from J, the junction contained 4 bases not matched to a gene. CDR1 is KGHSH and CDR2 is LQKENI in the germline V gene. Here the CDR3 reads CASSPLDRASYEQYF. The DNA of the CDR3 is TGTGCCAGCTCACCATTGGACAGGGCTTCCTACGAGCAGTACTTC.

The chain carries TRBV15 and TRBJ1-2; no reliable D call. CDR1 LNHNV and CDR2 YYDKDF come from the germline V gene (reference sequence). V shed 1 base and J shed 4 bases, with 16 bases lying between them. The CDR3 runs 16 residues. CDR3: CATSRGPLGTGYGYTF. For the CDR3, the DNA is TGTGCCACCAGCAGAGGGCCCTTGGGAACGGGCTATGGCTACACCTTC.

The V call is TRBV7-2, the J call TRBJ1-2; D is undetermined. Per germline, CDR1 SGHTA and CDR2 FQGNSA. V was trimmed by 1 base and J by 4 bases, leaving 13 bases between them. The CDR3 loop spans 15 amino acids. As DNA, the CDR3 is TGTGCCAGCAGCTTAGGACGTGAAGGCATCTATGGCTACACCTTC. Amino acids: CASSLGREGIYGYTF.

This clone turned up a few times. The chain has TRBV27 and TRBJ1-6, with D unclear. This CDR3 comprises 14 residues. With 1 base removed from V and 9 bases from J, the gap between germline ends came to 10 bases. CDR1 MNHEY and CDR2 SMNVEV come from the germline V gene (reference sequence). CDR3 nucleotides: TGTGCCAGCAGTTTATTCCGGGCCCGTTCACCCCTCCACTTT. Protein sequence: CASSLFRARSPLHF.

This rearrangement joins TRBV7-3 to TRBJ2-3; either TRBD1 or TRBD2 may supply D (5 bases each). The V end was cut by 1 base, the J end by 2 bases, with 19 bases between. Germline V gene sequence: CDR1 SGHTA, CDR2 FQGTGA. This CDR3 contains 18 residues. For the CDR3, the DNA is TGTGCCAGCAGCTTAAGGGGGAAAATTGGGACGCACACAGATACGCAGTATTTT. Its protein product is CASSLRGKIGTHTDTQYF.

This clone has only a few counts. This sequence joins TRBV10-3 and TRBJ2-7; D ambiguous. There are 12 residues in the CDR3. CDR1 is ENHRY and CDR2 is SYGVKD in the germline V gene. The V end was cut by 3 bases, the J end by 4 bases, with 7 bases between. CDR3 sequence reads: CAISDPNYEQYF. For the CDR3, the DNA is TGTGCCATCAGTGACCCTAATTACGAGCAGTACTTC.

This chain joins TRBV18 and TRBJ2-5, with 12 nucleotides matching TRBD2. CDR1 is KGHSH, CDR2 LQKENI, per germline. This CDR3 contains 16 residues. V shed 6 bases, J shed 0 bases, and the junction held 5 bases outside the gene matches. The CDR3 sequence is CASSRTSGTYQETQYF. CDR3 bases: TGTGCCAGCTCGCGGACTAGCGGGACCTACCAAGAGACCCAGTACTTC.

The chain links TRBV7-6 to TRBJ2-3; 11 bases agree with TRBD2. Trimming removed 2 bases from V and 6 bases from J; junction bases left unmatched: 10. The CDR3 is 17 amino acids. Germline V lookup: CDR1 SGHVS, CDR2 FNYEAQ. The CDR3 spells CASSLPGPGLAADTQYF. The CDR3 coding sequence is TGTGCCAGCAGCTTACCAGGACCGGGACTAGCGGCCGATACGCAGTATTTT.

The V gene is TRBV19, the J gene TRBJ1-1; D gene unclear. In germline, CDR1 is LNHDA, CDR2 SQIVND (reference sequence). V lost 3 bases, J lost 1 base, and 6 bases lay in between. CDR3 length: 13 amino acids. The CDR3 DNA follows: TGTGCCAGTAGTATCCTTGGGAACACTGAAGCTTTCTTT. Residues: CASSILGNTEAFF.

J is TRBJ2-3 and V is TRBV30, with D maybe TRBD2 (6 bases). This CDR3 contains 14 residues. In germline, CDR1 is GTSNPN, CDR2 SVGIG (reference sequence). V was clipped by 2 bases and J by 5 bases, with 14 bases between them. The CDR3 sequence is CAWSRDGGGDTQYF. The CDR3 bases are TGTGCCTGGAGTCGAGACGGGGGAGGAGATACGCAGTATTTT.

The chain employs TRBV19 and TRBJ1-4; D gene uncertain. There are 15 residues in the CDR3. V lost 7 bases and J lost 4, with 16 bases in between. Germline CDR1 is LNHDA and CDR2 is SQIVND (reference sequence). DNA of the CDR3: TGTGCCAGTAACACCGGACCTAATTTTAATGAAAAACTGTTTTTT. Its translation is CASNTGPNFNEKLFF.

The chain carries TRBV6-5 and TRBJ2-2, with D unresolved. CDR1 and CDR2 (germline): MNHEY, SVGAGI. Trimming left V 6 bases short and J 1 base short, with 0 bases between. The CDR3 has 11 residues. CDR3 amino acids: CASRNTGELFF. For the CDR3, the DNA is TGTGCCAGCAGGAACACCGGGGAGCTGTTTTTT.

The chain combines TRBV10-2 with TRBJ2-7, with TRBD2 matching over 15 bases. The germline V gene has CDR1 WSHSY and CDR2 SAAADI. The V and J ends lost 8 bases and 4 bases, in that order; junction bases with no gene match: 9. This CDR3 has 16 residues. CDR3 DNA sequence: TGCGCCAGCGGAAGGACTAGCGGGAGGGAAGCGTACGAGCAGTACTTC. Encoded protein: CASGRTSGREAYEQYF.

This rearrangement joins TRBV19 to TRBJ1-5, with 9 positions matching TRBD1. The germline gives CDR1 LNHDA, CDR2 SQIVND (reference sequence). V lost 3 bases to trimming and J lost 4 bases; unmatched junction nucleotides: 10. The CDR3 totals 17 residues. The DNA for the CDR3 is TGTGCCAGTAGTATTCGGGCGTGGGGACAGGGTAATCAGCCCCAGCATTTT. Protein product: CASSIRAWGQGNQPQHF. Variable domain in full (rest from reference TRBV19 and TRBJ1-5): DGGITQSPKYLFRKEGQNVTLSCEQNLNHDAMYWYRQDPGQGLRLIYYSQIVNDFQKGDIAEGYSVSREKKESFPLTVTSAQKNPTAFYLCASSIRAWGQGNQPQHFGDGTRLSIL.

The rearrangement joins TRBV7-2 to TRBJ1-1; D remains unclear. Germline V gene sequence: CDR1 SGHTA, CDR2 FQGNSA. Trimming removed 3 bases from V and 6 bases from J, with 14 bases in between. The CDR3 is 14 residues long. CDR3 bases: TGTGCCAGCAGCTTGACGGTCTCCGGGGCTGAAGCTTTCTTT. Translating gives CASSLTVSGAEAFF.

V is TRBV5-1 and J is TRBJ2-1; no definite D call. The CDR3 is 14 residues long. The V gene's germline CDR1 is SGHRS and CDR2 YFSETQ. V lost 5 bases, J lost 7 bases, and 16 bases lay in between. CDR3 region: CASREGPPTNEQFF. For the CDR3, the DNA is TGCGCCAGCAGGGAAGGGCCACCTACAAATGAGCAGTTCTTC.

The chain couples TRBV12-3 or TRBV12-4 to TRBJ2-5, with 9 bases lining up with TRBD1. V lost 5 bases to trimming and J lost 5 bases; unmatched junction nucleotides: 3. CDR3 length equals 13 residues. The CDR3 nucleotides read TGTGCCAGCAGTCCCGGACAGGGGGAGACCCAGTACTTC. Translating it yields CASSPGQGETQYF.